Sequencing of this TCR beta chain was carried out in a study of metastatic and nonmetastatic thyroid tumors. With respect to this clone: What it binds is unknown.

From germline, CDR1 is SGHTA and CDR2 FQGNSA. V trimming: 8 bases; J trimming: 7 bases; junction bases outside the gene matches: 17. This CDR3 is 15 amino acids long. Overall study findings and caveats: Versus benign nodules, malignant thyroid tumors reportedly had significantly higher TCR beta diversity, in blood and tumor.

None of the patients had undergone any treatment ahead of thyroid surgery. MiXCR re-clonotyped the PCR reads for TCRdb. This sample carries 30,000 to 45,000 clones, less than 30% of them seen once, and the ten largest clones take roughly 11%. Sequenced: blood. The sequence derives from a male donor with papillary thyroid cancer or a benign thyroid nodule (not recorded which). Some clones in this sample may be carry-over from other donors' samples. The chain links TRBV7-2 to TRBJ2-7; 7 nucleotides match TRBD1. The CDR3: CASQLGTGARGEQYF. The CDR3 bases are TGTGCCAGCCAACTAGGAACAGGGGCTCGCGGAGAGCAGTACTTC. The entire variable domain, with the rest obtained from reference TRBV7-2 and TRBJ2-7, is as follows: GAGVSQSPSNKVTEKGKDVELRCDPISGHTALYWYRQSLGQGLEFLIYFQGNSAPDKSGLPSDRFSAERTGGSVSTLTIQRTQQEDSAVYLCASQLGTGARGEQYFGPGTRLTVT.